The entry below gives a single T cell receptor (beta chain) sequence along with its context. What it binds is not known. This sample was taken from a study of cytomegalovirus exposure and HLA in healthy donors. Findings and caveats of the study: By HLA locus, TCR association rates varied in a later analysis, with DRB1 showing the most and HLA-C the fewest.

Germline loops: CDR1 LNHDA, CDR2 SQIVND (reference sequence). CDR3 length equals 19 residues. The junction had 14 bases not matched to a gene; V was cut back by 6 bases and J by 2 bases. Primers: 60 Vbeta forward and 13 Jbeta reverse. The protocol was immunoSEQ multiplex PCR, while the TCRdb copy is restricted to in-frame clones and leaves out a portion. Its table records tens of thousands of clones. Sequencing input: PBMCs. The TCR originated in a woman aged 60 to 75 in good health and CMV-seropositive. This chain connects TRBV19 to TRBJ2-1, with 12 positions matching TRBD2. CDR3 loop: CASSPSGLAGGPTYNEQFF. DNA for the CDR3: TGTGCCAGTAGCCCCTCCGGGCTAGCGGGGGGGCCTACCTACAATGAGCAGTTCTTC.